This T cell receptor beta chain was found in a study of T cells in Graves' hyperthyroidism and ophthalmopathy. Notes on the study in general: Within blood appeared most thyroid clonotypes that had expanded above 0.001.

Amplified TCR beta CDR3 regions came from RNA transcripts. With the HTBI primer set, the TCR CDR3 went through a first round of RT-PCR. Using its own MiXCR run on the multiplex PCR reads, TCRdb lists one record per CDR3 protein. The sample has approximately 100,000 distinct CDR3 sequences; 35% to 50% are singletons. Trimming pared 6 bases from V and 0 bases from J, leaving 7 bases between. The CDR3 contains 13 residues. This clonotype was picked up many times. Its antigen is unidentified. The clonotype comes from a woman younger than 45 with Graves' hyperthyroidism. The specimen sequenced was peripheral blood or thyroid tissue (not recorded which). The V call is TRBV12-3 or TRBV12-4, the J call TRBJ2-3; maybe TRBD2 (6 bases). The CDR3 DNA is TGTGCCAGCAGGAGCGGGAGCACAGATACGCAGTATTTT. This codes for CASRSGSTDTQYF.